The entry below gives a single T cell receptor beta chain sequence along with its context. This clone was picked up a small number of times. Its antigen target is currently unknown. One base away there is no much larger clone; base qualities are not given. Preparation of the library involved the immunoSEQ multiplex PCR assay. TCR beta CDR3 sequencing was performed on DNA from the cultured, isolated CD4+ T cells. The study's processing was this. The analysis removed non-productive TCR sequences, trimmed reads to the CDR3 region, and retained only CDR3s that were 7 or more amino acids long. The MANAFEST web app was used to pick out antigen-specific clonotypes by comparing their expansion in peptide wells with that in reference cultures. For clones to be considered positive, expansion at FDR<0.05 versus reference and all other wells, an odds ratio above 5, and a frequency above 0.1% in two replicate wells were required. A clonotype was defined as cross-reactive if the clonotype was significantly expanded both in SARS-CoV-2 spike wells and in at least one common cold coronavirus spike condition. CDR3 similarity was assessed by Levenshtein distance using the stringdist R package, and unrooted trees were constructed with ape in R 3.6.1. Sourced from immuneACCESS, this table was stored by TCRdb with only in-frame sequences that have V and J called. A share of the clones is absent; for the studies checked, an unresolved V gene accounts for under half, and the remainder has no known explanation. The V and J calls and clone size were taken over from that table, and D and trimming were inferred from the DNA. For this sample the table gives more than 11,000 clones, of which roughly 72% were detected only once. About 9.3% of the sample lies in the top ten.

The data originate from a study of vaccination effects on CD4 cells after COVID-19 (dated 2022 in TCRdb). About the study as a whole: Across the study, the median time from the second dose to post-vaccine sampling was 72 days (range 14 to 241). In both COVID-19 convalescent patients and infection-naive vaccine recipients, the study compared SARS-CoV-2 spike-specific CD4+ TCR repertoires from before mRNA vaccination with those from after it. The full study included roughly 10 COVID-19 convalescent patients and several SARS-CoV-2-naive healthy vaccine recipients. In the study, cultures from other donors were sequenced using the Oncomine TCR Beta short-read assay on an Illumina iSeq 100.

The ViraFEST assay stimulated PBMC with viral peptide pools and then used TCR sequencing to identify antigen-specific CD4+ T cell clonotypes by expansion. After approximately 11 days of culture, CD4+ T cells were isolated with the EasySep CD4+ T cell isolation kit. Each participant got two doses of an mRNA SARS-CoV-2 vaccine, either BNT162b2 or mRNA-1273. Negative nucleocapsid antibody results before and after vaccination confirmed that the healthy vaccine recipients had no prior SARS-CoV-2 infection. Fewer than 2.5 million PBMC per well were cultured in IMDM with 5% human AB serum, roughly 10 IU/ml IL-2 and gentamicin, plus 10 ug/ml peptides. Half of the culture medium was replaced with fresh IL-2-containing medium on days 3 and 7. Unless otherwise noted, each peptide stimulation condition was cultured in triplicate wells. Using Ficoll-Paque Plus gradient centrifugation, PBMC were separated from whole blood and then either used fresh or cryopreserved at -140C. The overlapping peptide pools covered the spike proteins of SARS-CoV-2 and of the common cold coronaviruses HCoV-NL63, HCoV-OC43 and HCoV-229E. Genomic DNA was extracted from cultured CD4+ T cells with the QIAamp micro DNA kit.

Broad study findings and their caveats: At late post-vaccination timepoints, both infection-induced and vaccine-induced clones showed marked clonal contraction, consistent with waning T cell responses. In healthy vaccine recipients, vaccine-induced clones were almost all SARS-CoV-2 mono-reactive, with only 1 of 255 being cross-reactive with common cold coronaviruses. The study was limited by a small number of convalescent patients and lacked early post-infection timepoints.

V is shortened by 2 bases, J by 2 bases, and the region joining them spans 15 bases. Inclusive of the bounding cysteine and phenylalanine, the CDR3 is 16 residues long. Here the CDR3 DNA is all that survives: 48 bases in frame from base 1. CDR1 and CDR2 were assigned from the germline V gene as SGHTA and FQGNSA. This material consisted of CD4+ T cells from PBMCs cultured with SARS-CoV-2 spike peptides, taken after COVID-19 vaccination. Taken with the paper, the label for cell subset or site translates to: SARS-CoV-2 spike overlapping peptide pool stimulation. The TCR was taken from a human donor who received a COVID-19 vaccine. In this chain, TRBV7-2 is recombined with TRBJ1-2; TRBD1 is perhaps the D gene, given 5 matching bases. The DNA sequence is given as TGTGCCAGCAGCTTACCCCCAGGGAAGGTGAACTATGGCTACACCTTC. Its protein is CASSLPPGKVNYGYTF.